Described below is a single T cell receptor (beta chain) sequence and its context. There is no known antigen for this receptor. At one boundary the junction diverges from the germline segment, which might be a read error. Taken from the germline V gene, the CDR1 and CDR2 loops are MNHNS and SASEGT. From cysteine to phenylalanine, the CDR3 is 14 amino acids long. The CDR3 DNA has 42 bases and is translated from base 1. To sequence the TCRbeta CDR3 region, genomic DNA was isolated from the sorted cells. The immunoSEQ Assay was used to sequence the TCRbeta CDR3 regions. TCRdb carries this immuneACCESS record with in-frame sequences only. Its versions omit some clonotypes, under half of them owing to an unresolved V gene in the studies checked, with the rest unexplained. The sample table holds 60,000 to 75,000 clones, of which about 89% were seen once. The biggest ten clones account for 5% to 6% of the sample.

Patients with autoimmune disease history or receiving systemic immunosuppression were excluded from the trial. Peripheral blood for TCR sequencing was collected from all dose cohorts at baseline, on cycle 4 day 1, and on cycle 7 day 1. The samples were drawn from a first-in-human, open-label, multicenter phase I dose-escalation trial of ivuxolimab. Adults with locally advanced or metastatic melanoma, renal cell carcinoma, hepatocellular carcinoma or head and neck squamous cell carcinoma were enrolled in the trial. Before TCR sequencing, CD4+ T cells and CD8+ T cells were sorted from peripheral blood as separate populations. These data are taken from a study of OX40 agonist ivuxolimab in advanced cancers. At the level of the whole study: The costimulatory receptor OX40 (CD134) was targeted by ivuxolimab, a fully human IgG2 agonistic monoclonal antibody. Intravenous ivuxolimab was administered to patients every 2 weeks at six dose levels: 0.01, 0.1, 0.3, 1.5, 3 and 10 mg/kg. Of the approximately 54 dose-escalation patients, hepatocellular carcinoma was present in approximately 20, melanoma in approximately 15, renal cell carcinoma in 9 and head and neck cancer in 9. In the dose-escalation cohort, nearly 85% of patients were male, and the mean age was around 65 years with a range of about 23 to 79. Prior anti-PD-1, anti-PD-L1 or anti-CTLA-4 therapy was permitted, and checkpoint inhibitors had been received by approximately 39% of dose-escalation patients. Partial responses occurred in three dose-escalation patients: two with cutaneous melanoma and one with hepatocellular carcinoma. Peripheral TCRbeta sequencing aimed to test whether ivuxolimab altered TCR sequence diversity and caused clonal T-cell expansion. The paper reports the monotherapy dose-escalation portion (N = 52 patients) of the phase I ivuxolimab trial.

Broad study findings and their caveats: At doses from 0.1 to 3.0 mg/kg, clonal expansion was seen in both CD4+ and CD8+ blood T cells between baseline and week 6. In the 0.1-3.0 mg/kg groups, partial responders had among the lowest normalized peripheral clonal expansion, particularly in CD8+ T cells. After ivuxolimab, more expanded clones were found on average in CD8+ T cells than in CD4+ T cells. The antigen specificity of the clonally expanded peripheral T cells was not determined. Low levels of normalized T-cell clonal expansion were also seen in some patients who did not respond.

The source was CD4+ or CD8+ T cells sorted from blood, collected in a trial of the OX40 agonist ivuxolimab. This receptor chain uses TRBV6-1 and TRBJ2-1; no D gene is confidently identified. The sequence came from an adult with an advanced solid tumor such as melanoma, head and neck, liver or kidney cancer. This receptor carries the CDR3 CASSVSLHFNKQFF. The nucleotide sequence reads as follows: TGTGCCAGCAGTGTGTCTCTACACTTCAATAAGCAGTTCTTC.